The rows below give T cell receptor beta chains drawn from one sample of a study of CD8 T cells in ankylosing spondylitis. TCRdb reanalysed the 5' RACE reads using MiXCR and keeps one entry per CDR3 protein. This sample has about 540,000 distinct CDR3 sequences, with about an eighth found just once. The sequencing input was blood, either unsorted or a sorted T cell fraction (not recorded which). Receptor source: a male donor with ankylosing spondylitis. CDR3s include the opening cysteine and the closing phenylalanine or tryptophan. The D gene is left open where the match is weak. Size values are once, few and many counts, or a class for expanded clones, and some rows have none.

>TRBJ2-1|NA|TRBV7-2|few
TGTGCCAGCAGCTTAAGCCCCTTCCAGCAGTTCTTC
CASSLSPFQQFF
>TRBJ2-5|NA|TRBV15|few
TGTGCCACCAGCAGAGGACAGCAAGAGACCCAGTACTTC
CATSRGQQETQYF
>TRBJ2-3|NA|TRBV3-1|NA
TGTGCCAGCAGCCAAGCCCCAACTGGGCACGCAGATACGCAGTATTTT
CASSQAPTGHADTQYF
>TRBJ2-1|TRBD2|TRBV5-1|NA
TGCGCCAGCAGGGACCTAGCGGGAATGGTCCATGAGCAGTTCTTC
CASRDLAGMVHEQFF
>TRBJ2-3|NA|TRBV6-1|NA
TGTGCCAGCAGTCTGACAGGATCCCTGGGGACAGATACGCAGTATTTT
CASSLTGSLGTDTQYF
>TRBJ2-5|TRBD2|TRBV6-5|NA
TGTGCCAGCAGTTACAACCTAGCGGGAGGGGAGACCCAGTACTTC
CASSYNLAGGETQYF
>TRBJ2-3|NA|TRBV20-1|NA
TGCAGTGCTAATAGTTTAGTCGTCAACCGGGGCACAGATACGCAGTATTTT
CSANSLVVNRGTDTQYF
>TRBJ2-2|NA|TRBV3-1|NA
TGTGCCAGCAGTCATGTAAGCATCGGGGAGCTGTTTTTT
CASSHVSIGELFF
>TRBJ1-1|NA|TRBV2|few
TGTGCCAGCAGTGAAGAACGCAGGGAGAACACTGAAGCTTTCTTT
CASSEERRENTEAFF
>TRBJ2-1|NA|TRBV11-2|NA
TGTGCCAGCAGCCATACTACTAGCCCGATCTTC
CASSHTTSPIF
>TRBJ2-7|TRBD1|TRBV30|NA
TGTGCCTGGCACGACAGGGGTGGGTCCTACGAGCAGTACTTC
CAWHDRGGSYEQYF
>TRBJ1-1|NA|TRBV3-1|NA
TGTGCCAGCAGCCAAGGGCCAGGGGAAGCTTTCTTT
CASSQGPGEAFF
>TRBJ1-1|NA|TRBV20-1|NA
TGCAGTGCTAGAGGTAGGGACGCCGCTGAAGCTTTCTTT
CSARGRDAAEAFF
>TRBJ1-5|TRBD1|TRBV7-9|few
TGTGCCAGCAGCCGAAACAGGGGGGAGCAGCCCCAGCATTTT
CASSRNRGEQPQHF
>TRBJ2-5|NA|TRBV15|NA
TGTGCCACCAGTCTCACCAAAGAGACCCAGTACTTC
CATSLTKETQYF
>TRBJ1-2|TRBD1|TRBV4-1|few
TGCGCCAGCAGCCAATTTACTGGACAGGCGGGGGATGGCTACACCTTC
CASSQFTGQAGDGYTF
>TRBJ2-7|TRBD2|TRBV12-3/TRBV12-4|many
TGTGCCAGCAGTTTGCAAGCGGGAGTATCCTACGAGCAGTACTTC
CASSLQAGVSYEQYF
>TRBJ2-2|NA|TRBV10-3|few
TGTGCCATCAGTGACCTAGAGGGGTCCGGGGGCGGGGAGCTGTTTTTT
CAISDLEGSGGGELFF
>TRBJ2-1|TRBD2|TRBV3-1|NA
TGTGCCAGCAGCCATGTTTTACTAGCGGCCTACAATGAGCAGTTCTTC
CASSHVLLAAYNEQFF
>TRBJ2-1|TRBD2|TRBV11-2|NA
TGTGCCAGCAGCATTAGCGGGAAGTACAATGAGCAGTTCTTC
CASSISGKYNEQFF
>TRBJ2-1|TRBD2|TRBV12-3/TRBV12-4|many
TGTGCCAGCAGTTCGACTAGCGGGAGATACAATGAGCAGTTCTTC
CASSSTSGRYNEQFF
>TRBJ1-2|TRBD1|TRBV4-1|few
TGCGCCAGCAGCCCCCTGGACAGGGGGCACTATGGCTACACCTTC
CASSPLDRGHYGYTF
>TRBJ2-5|TRBD1|TRBV13|NA
TGTGCCAGCAGCGCCAGGGGGAAGTTACAAGAGACCCAGTACTTC
CASSARGKLQETQYF
>TRBJ2-5|TRBD2|TRBV4-1|few
TGCGCCAGCAGCCAGAAAAGGACTAGCGCCCGGAAGACCCAGTACTTC
CASSQKRTSARKTQYF
>TRBJ2-1|NA|TRBV18|NA
TGTGCCAGCTCACCAAGCGGGACACGTAACAATGAGCAGTTCTTC
CASSPSGTRNNEQFF
>TRBJ2-7|TRBD2|TRBV20-1|NA
TGCAGTGCTAGAGAGCGGGAGGGTACCTACGAGCAGTACTTC
CSAREREGTYEQYF
>TRBJ1-3|NA|TRBV12-3/TRBV12-4|few
TGTGCCAGCAGTTTGGCAGGTCCACACTCTGGAAACACCATATATTTT
CASSLAGPHSGNTIYF
>TRBJ2-7|TRBD2|TRBV5-6|few
TGTGCCAGCAGCTTGGAGATAACAGCGGGGAGCTCCTACGAGCAGTACTTC
CASSLEITAGSSYEQYF
>TRBJ1-4|TRBD1|TRBV24-1|many
TGTGCCACCAGTGATGCGACCGGGACAGGGAATGAAAAACTGTTTTTT
CATSDATGTGNEKLFF
>TRBJ2-5|TRBD1|TRBV12-3/TRBV12-4|few
TGTGCCAGCAGTTTTTTGAGGGGGCGACAAGAGACCCAGTACTTC
CASSFLRGRQETQYF
>TRBJ1-6|NA|TRBV27|NA
TGTGCCAGCAGTTTGGTTCCCAGGGGAGGGGATTCACCCCTCCACTTT
CASSLVPRGGDSPLHF
>TRBJ1-4|TRBD1|TRBV7-2|NA
TGTGCCAGCAGCTTAGGCGGACAGGGTAGGGAAAAACTGTTTTTT
CASSLGGQGREKLFF
>TRBJ1-2|NA|TRBV9|many
TGTGCCAGCAGTCAGGCGGGCGGTCGCTATGGCTACACCTTC
CASSQAGGRYGYTF
>TRBJ2-1|TRBD2|TRBV12-3/TRBV12-4|many
TGTGCCAGCAGTTTAGGCTCTAGCGGTAGCTCCTACAATGAGCAGTTCTTC
CASSLGSSGSSYNEQFF
>TRBJ2-1|TRBD2|TRBV12-3/TRBV12-4|few
TGTGCCAGCAGCCGAGCGGGAGTTTCCTACAATGAGCAGTTCTTC
CASSRAGVSYNEQFF
>TRBJ1-1|NA|TRBV24-1|NA
TGTGCCACCAGTGGCTCAGGACGGACGGCTGAAGCTTTCTTT
CATSGSGRTAEAFF
>TRBJ1-5|NA|TRBV10-3|NA
TGTGCCATCAGTGAGTCGCAGGGCCGGCCCCAGCATTTT
CAISESQGRPQHF
>TRBJ1-4|TRBD1|TRBV5-1|few
TGCGCCAGCAGCCGCGATGGGACAGCAACTAATGAAAAACTGTTTTTT
CASSRDGTATNEKLFF
>TRBJ2-3|TRBD2|TRBV6-4|NA
TGTGCCACCGGGTCGGGGACTAGGGGTCTTATAAGGAAGGACTCAGATACGCAGTATTTT
CATGSGTRGLIRKDSDTQYF
>TRBJ2-2|TRBD2|TRBV5-1|many
TGTGCCAGCAGCTTAGCGGGCGCGAACACCGGGGAGCTGTTTTTT
CASSLAGANTGELFF
>TRBJ2-1|TRBD2|TRBV5-4|few
TGTGCCAGCAGAGCAGGAGCTAGCGGAGGCAATGAGCAGTTCTTC
CASRAGASGGNEQFF
>TRBJ2-1|NA|TRBV5-1|many
TGCGCCAGCAGCTATGACCGGACTACTTCCTACAATGAGCAGTTCTTC
CASSYDRTTSYNEQFF
>TRBJ2-5|TRBD1|TRBV5-1|many
TGCGCCAGCAGCTCGGGACAGGTGGAAGAGACCCAGTACTTC
CASSSGQVEETQYF
>TRBJ2-1|NA|TRBV5-1|few
TGCGCCAGCAGCTTGACTAAAACCGGGACATACAATGAGCAGTTCTTC
CASSLTKTGTYNEQFF
>TRBJ2-2|NA|TRBV5-1|NA
TGCGCCAGCAGCTTGGCTAGAACAGGATACACCGGGGAGCTGTTTTTT
CASSLARTGYTGELFF